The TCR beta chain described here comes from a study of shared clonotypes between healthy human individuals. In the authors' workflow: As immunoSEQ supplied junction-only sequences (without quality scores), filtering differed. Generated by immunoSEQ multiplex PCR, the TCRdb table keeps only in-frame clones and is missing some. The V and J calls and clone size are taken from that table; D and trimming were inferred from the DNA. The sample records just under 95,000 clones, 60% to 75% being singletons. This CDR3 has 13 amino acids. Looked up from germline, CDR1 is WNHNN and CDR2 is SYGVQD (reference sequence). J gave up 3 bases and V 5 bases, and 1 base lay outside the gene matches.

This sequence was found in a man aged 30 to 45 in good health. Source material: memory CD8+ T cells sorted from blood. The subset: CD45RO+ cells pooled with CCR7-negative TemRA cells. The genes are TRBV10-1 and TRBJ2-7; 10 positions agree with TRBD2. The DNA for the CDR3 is TGCGCCAGCAGTACTAGCGGGAACTACGAGCAGTACTTC. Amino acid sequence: CASSTSGNYEQYF.